What follows describes a single T cell receptor beta chain. The data were taken from a study of blood T cell repertoires in COVID-19. Study summary: COVID-19 samples collected from the United States, Italy and Spain covered acute and convalescent phases. T cells, B-cell-depleted T cells, or PBMCs provided the cDNA or gDNA that served as material.

From germline, CDR1 is SEHNR and CDR2 FQNEAQ (reference sequence). This CDR3 region has 15 residues. The trim removed 5 bases at V and 1 base at J, leaving 6 bases unmatched. Using immunoSEQ multiplex PCR, the repertoire was profiled, and TCRdb retains in-frame clones only, with some absent. The sample shows 180,000 or so clones, roughly 86% of them seen only once. The chain combines TRBV7-9 with TRBJ2-3, with 7 bases identical to TRBD2. The clonotype comes from a middle-aged man who had recovered from COVID-19. Material: peripheral blood. The CDR3 sequence: CASSTTTSRTDTQYF. The CDR3 coding sequence is TGTGCCAGCAGCACCACGACTAGCCGCACAGATACGCAGTATTTT.